Sequencing of this T cell receptor (beta chain) was carried out in a study of blood T cell repertoires in COVID-19. Study summary: T cells, B-cell-depleted T cells, or PBMCs provided the cDNA or gDNA that served as material.

Using immunoSEQ multiplex PCR, the repertoire was profiled, and TCRdb retains in-frame clones only, with some absent. The sample includes about 190,000 clones, around 90% of them seen just once. The germline CDR1 and CDR2 sequences are SGHTA and FQGTGA. The CDR3 loop spans 13 amino acids. V was trimmed by 5 bases and J by 4 bases, leaving 10 bases between them. This chain links TRBV7-3 with TRBJ2-3, with D perhaps matching TRBD1 (6 bases). The TCR comes from a man aged 35 to 55 with acute or convalescent COVID-19. The source material was peripheral blood. The CDR3 bases are TGTGCCAGCAGCCGTGGACAGTCAGATACGCAGTATTTT. Encoded protein: CASSRGQSDTQYF.